This T cell receptor beta chain was sequenced during a study of blood T cell repertoires in COVID-19. Study-wide background: Whether acute or convalescent, the COVID-19 samples came from the United States, Italy and Spain. Sources were T cells, B-cell-depleted T cells, or PBMCs; the material itself was cDNA or gDNA.

Looked up from germline, CDR1 is LGHDT and CDR2 is YNNKEL (reference sequence). This CDR3 region has 15 residues. The V and J ends lost 0 bases and 9 bases, in that order; junction bases with no gene match: 7. In the original workflow: Amplification from reference gene primers served as the basis for estimated nucleated cell counts. TCRdb keeps only in-frame clones here, not all; method: immunoSEQ multiplex PCR. V and J calls and clone size are as listed in that table; D and trimming were resolved from the DNA. The sample lists 200,000 to 300,000 clones; more than 80% were seen once. The sequence was obtained from an elderly woman with COVID-19, enrolled during active disease. The sequenced material came from peripheral blood. This chain connects TRBV3-1 (or the pseudogene TRBV3-2) to TRBJ2-1; 8 bases agree with TRBD2. CDR3 amino acids: CASSQDLLAGREQFF. CDR3 DNA sequence: TGTGCCAGCAGCCAAGATCTCTTAGCGGGGCGTGAGCAGTTCTTC.